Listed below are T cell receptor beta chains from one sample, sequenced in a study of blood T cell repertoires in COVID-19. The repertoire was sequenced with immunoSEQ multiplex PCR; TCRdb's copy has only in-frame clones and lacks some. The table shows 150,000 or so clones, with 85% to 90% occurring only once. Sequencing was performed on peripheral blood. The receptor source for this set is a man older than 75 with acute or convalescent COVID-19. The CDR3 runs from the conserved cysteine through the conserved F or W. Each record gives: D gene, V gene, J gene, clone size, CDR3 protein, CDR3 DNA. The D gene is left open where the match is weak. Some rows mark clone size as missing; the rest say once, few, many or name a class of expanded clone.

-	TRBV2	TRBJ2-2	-	CASSGHQNTGELFF	TGTGCCAGCAGTGGACACCAGAACACCGGGGAGCTGTTTTTT
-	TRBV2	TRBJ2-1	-	CASSEATRVLEQFF	TGTGCCAGCAGTGAAGCGACCAGGGTTCTTGAGCAGTTCTTC
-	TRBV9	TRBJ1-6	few	CASSPGLTSYNSPLHF	TGTGCCAGCAGCCCAGGTTTGACCTCCTATAATTCACCCCTCCACTTT
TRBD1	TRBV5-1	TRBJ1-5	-	CATRQGNQPQHF	TGCGCCACCCGACAGGGAAATCAGCCCCAGCATTTT
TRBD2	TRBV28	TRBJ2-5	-	CASSPPLSASGSRETQYF	TGTGCCAGCAGTCCACCCTTGTCAGCTAGCGGGAGTCGGGAGACCCAGTACTTC
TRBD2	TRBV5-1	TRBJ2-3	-	CASSQNLAGATGDTQYF	TGCGCCAGCAGCCAAAATCTAGCGGGAGCGACGGGAGATACGCAGTATTTT
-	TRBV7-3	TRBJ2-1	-	CASSLRPSDYNEQFF	TGTGCCAGCAGCTTACGCCCTAGCGATTACAATGAGCAGTTCTTC
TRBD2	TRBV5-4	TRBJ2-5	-	CASSSGGASETQYF	TGTGCCAGCAGCTCCGGGGGGGCCAGTGAGACCCAGTACTTC
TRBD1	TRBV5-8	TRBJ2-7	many	CASSRDRASSYEQYF	TGTGCCAGCAGCCGCGACAGGGCGAGTTCCTACGAGCAGTACTTC
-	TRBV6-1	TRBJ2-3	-	CASSETGFPNTDTQYF	TGTGCCAGCAGTGAGACGGGATTCCCCAACACAGATACGCAGTATTTT
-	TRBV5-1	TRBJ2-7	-	CASSLGGSSPYEQYF	TGCGCCAGCAGCTTGGGGGGCAGTTCCCCCTACGAGCAGTACTTC
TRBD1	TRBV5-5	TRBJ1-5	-	CASSYGTGIQPQHF	TGTGCCAGCAGCTACGGGACAGGGATTCAGCCCCAGCATTTT
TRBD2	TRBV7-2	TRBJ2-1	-	CASSFTSGSYNEQFF	TGTGCCAGCAGCTTTACTAGCGGGTCCTACAATGAGCAGTTCTTC
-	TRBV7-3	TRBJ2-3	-	CASSQQGSGTRGTQYF	TGTGCCAGCAGCCAACAGGGATCCGGGACCAGGGGTACGCAGTATTTT
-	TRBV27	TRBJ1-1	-	CASAGHRNTEAFF	TGTGCCAGCGCCGGACACCGGAACACTGAAGCTTTCTTT
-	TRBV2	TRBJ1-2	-	CASSPLTGDYGYTF	TGTGCCAGCAGCCCCCTGACGGGGGACTATGGCTACACCTTC
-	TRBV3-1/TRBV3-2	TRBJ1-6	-	CASSQNRVVSPLHF	TGTGCCAGCAGCCAAAACAGGGTTGTATCACCCCTCCACTTT
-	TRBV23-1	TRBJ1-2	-	CASSPVCYTF	TGCGCCAGCAGTCCCGTATGCTACACCTTC
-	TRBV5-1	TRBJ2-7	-	CASSAGQTYEQYF	TGCGCCAGCAGCGCGGGACAGACCTACGAGCAGTACTTC
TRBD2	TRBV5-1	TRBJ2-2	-	CASSSKTSNTGELFF	TGCGCCAGCAGCTCGAAGACTAGCAACACCGGGGAGCTGTTTTTT
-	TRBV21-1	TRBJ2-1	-	CASRPGLAEDNEQFF	TGTGCCAGCAGACCAGGACTAGCGGAGGACAATGAGCAGTTCTTC
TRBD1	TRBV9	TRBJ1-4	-	CASSEGQGGEKLFF	TGTGCCAGCAGTGAGGGACAGGGAGGGGAAAAACTGTTTTTT
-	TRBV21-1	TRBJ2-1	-	CASSPRELLIKRHNEQFF	TGTGCCAGCAGCCCACGGGAGCTTTTGATTAAACGGCACAATGAGCAGTTCTTC
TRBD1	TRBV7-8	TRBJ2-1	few	CASSADRDNEQFF	TGTGCCAGCAGCGCGGACAGGGACAATGAGCAGTTCTTC
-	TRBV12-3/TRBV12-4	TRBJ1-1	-	CASTAENTEAFF	TGTGCCTCCACCGCAGAGAACACTGAAGCTTTCTTT
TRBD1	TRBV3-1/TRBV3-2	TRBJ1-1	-	CASSRQGGIEAFF	TGTGCCAGCAGCCGACAGGGGGGGATTGAAGCTTTCTTT
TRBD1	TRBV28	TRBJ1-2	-	CASSPPTGRRRGYTF	TGTGCCAGCAGTCCCCCGACAGGGAGGCGCCGTGGCTACACCTTC
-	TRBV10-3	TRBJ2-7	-	CAISETGPYEQYF	TGTGCCATCAGTGAAACAGGTCCTTACGAGCAGTACTTC
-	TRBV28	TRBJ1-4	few	CASQGLATNEKLFF	TGTGCCAGCCAGGGGCTTGCAACTAATGAAAAACTGTTTTTT
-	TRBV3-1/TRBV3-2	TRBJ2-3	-	CASSQDAGVTDTQYF	TGTGCCAGCAGCCAAGACGCGGGTGTCACAGATACGCAGTATTTT
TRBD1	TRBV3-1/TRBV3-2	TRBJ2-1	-	CASSQLTGGNEQFF	TGTGCCAGCAGCCAACTGACAGGGGGGAATGAGCAGTTCTTC
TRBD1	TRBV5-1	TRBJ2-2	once	CASSGTGYDTGELFF	TGCGCCAGCAGTGGGACAGGGTATGACACCGGGGAGCTGTTTTTT
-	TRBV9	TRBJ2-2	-	CASSPLLQYTGELFF	TGTGCCAGCAGCCCCCTGTTACAATACACCGGGGAGCTGTTTTTT
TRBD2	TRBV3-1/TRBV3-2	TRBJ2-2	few	CASSPGGVTGELFF	TGTGCCAGCAGCCCGGGGGGGGTCACCGGGGAGCTGTTTTTT
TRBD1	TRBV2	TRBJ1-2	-	CARRVGQGDGYTF	TGTGCCAGGCGTGTTGGACAGGGAGACGGCTACACCTTC
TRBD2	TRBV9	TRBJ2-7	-	CASSSREGWYEQYF	TGTGCCAGCAGCTCGCGGGAGGGCTGGTACGAGCAGTACTTC
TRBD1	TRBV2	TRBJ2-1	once	CASSETTGAGEQFF	TGTGCCAGCAGCGAGACTACAGGGGCAGGTGAGCAGTTCTTC
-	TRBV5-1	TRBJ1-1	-	CATQAGGQVGTEAFF	TGCGCCACCCAAGCGGGGGGGCAAGTAGGGACTGAAGCTTTCTTT
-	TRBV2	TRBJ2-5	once	CASRMGDFQETQYF	TGTGCCAGCAGGATGGGGGACTTCCAAGAGACCCAGTACTTC
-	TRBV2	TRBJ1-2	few	CASGGQISNYGYTF	TGTGCCAGCGGAGGACAGATCTCTAACTATGGCTACACCTTC
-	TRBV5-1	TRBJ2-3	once	CASSRIQRALDTQYF	TGCGCCAGCAGCCGTATTCAGAGGGCGTTGGATACGCAGTATTTT
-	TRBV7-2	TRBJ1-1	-	CASSLALIYGNTEAFF	TGTGCCAGCAGCTTAGCTCTTATCTACGGGAACACTGAAGCTTTCTTT
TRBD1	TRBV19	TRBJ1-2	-	CASTTTGVNYGYTF	TGTGCCAGTACGACGACAGGGGTAAACTATGGCTACACCTTC
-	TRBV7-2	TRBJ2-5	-	CASSRQGGETQYF	TGTGCCAGCTCACGGCAGGGAGGAGAGACCCAGTACTTC
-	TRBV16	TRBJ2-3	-	CASSREERRYTDTQYF	TGTGCCAGCAGCCGTGAGGAACGGAGGTACACAGATACGCAGTATTTT
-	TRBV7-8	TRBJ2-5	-	CASSSRLVTQETQYF	TGTGCCAGCAGCTCAAGACTCGTTACGCAAGAGACCCAGTACTTC
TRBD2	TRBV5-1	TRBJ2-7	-	CASSSTSGGYEQYF	TGCGCCAGCAGCAGTACTAGCGGGGGCTACGAGCAGTACTTC
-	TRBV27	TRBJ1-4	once	CASSLGRGFSEKLFF	TGTGCCAGCAGTTTAGGCCGGGGTTTTTCTGAAAAACTGTTTTTT